Following are 19 T cell receptor beta chains from one sample sequenced in a study of shared clonotypes between healthy human individuals. Clones were sequenced by immunoSEQ multiplex PCR, and TCRdb holds only the in-frame ones, with some missing. The table includes roughly 850,000 clones, 95% to 97% detected once. Naive CD8 populations comprised CD45RO-negative cells positively selected for CCR7, excluding terminally differentiated effector memory CD45RA+ cells. The specimen sequenced was naive CD8+ T cells sorted from blood. The receptors were gathered from a man under 40 in good health.

The chain is built from TRBV29-1 and TRBJ2-1; D may be TRBD1 (5 bases). Trimming left V 2 bases short and J 3 bases short, with 8 bases between. CDR3 size: 13 residues. Germline V lookup: CDR1 SQVTM, CDR2 ANQGSEA. The CDR3 DNA reads as TGCAGCGTTGAATTCGACAGCTACAATGAGCAGTTCTTC. Amino acids: CSVEFDSYNEQFF.

The rearrangement links TRBV7-2 to TRBJ2-5; 13 positions agree with TRBD2. V lost 1 base and J lost 5; bases outside the gene matches: 10. CDR1 SGHTA and CDR2 FQGNSA come from the germline V gene. This CDR3 spans 18 amino acids. The chain's CDR3 is CASSLGTSGSALTETQYF. The CDR3 bases are TGTGCCAGCAGCTTAGGGACTAGCGGGAGCGCGCTAACGGAGACCCAGTACTTC.

The CDR3 coding sequence is TGCAGCACGAGGACTAGCGGGAATGAGCAGTTCTTC. This translates into CSTRTSGNEQFF. This sequence joins TRBV29-1 and TRBJ2-1, with 11 bases identical to TRBD2. This CDR3 contains 12 residues. The germline V gene encodes CDR1 SQVTM and CDR2 ANQGSEA. V lost 8 bases, J lost 7 bases, and 4 bases stayed unmatched.

CDR3 sequence: CAISSNPGQGITGELFF. The CDR3 nucleotides are TGTGCCATCAGCTCCAATCCGGGACAGGGGATCACCGGGGAGCTGTTTTTT. The chain joins TRBV10-3 to TRBJ2-2, with 10 positions matching TRBD1. There are 17 residues in the CDR3. In germline, CDR1 is ENHRY, CDR2 SYGVKD. V was clipped by 6 bases and J by 4 bases; unmatched bases: 11.

The chain is built from TRBV7-9 and TRBJ2-5; D gene ambiguous. Trimming stripped 5 bases from V and 5 bases from J, with 12 bases between. The CDR3 is made up of 13 amino acids. Per the germline V gene, CDR1 is SEHNR and CDR2 is FQNEAQ (reference sequence). CDR3 DNA sequence: TGTGCCAGCAGCCTCCGGGCTATGGAGACCCAGTACTTC. Residues: CASSLRAMETQYF. Filled out from reference TRBV7-9 and TRBJ2-5, the complete variable domain reads DTGVSQNPRHKITKRGQNVTFRCDPISEHNRLYWYRQTLGQGPEFLTYFQNEAQLEKSRLLSDRFSAERPKGSFSTLEIQRTEQGDSAMYLCASSLRAMETQYFGPGTRLLVL.

Worth noting for this clone: Additional DNA sequences in this sample encode the identical CDR3. This chain links TRBV27 with TRBJ2-7; D may be TRBD1 (6 bases). The CDR3 loop spans 14 amino acids. Trimming cost V 5 bases and J 2 bases, with 13 bases left between them. The V gene's germline CDR1 is MNHEY and CDR2 SMNVEV (reference sequence). The CDR3 DNA reads as TGTGCCAGCAGTAGCTACCGGGACACCTACGAGCAGTACTTC. This translates into CASSSYRDTYEQYF.

The rearrangement joins TRBV11-1 to TRBJ1-5, with 7 bases that match TRBD1. V gave up 5 bases and J gave up 2 bases; unmatched junction bases: 12. CDR1 and CDR2 from the germline V gene are SGHAT and FQDESV (reference sequence). The CDR3 spans 17 residues. Written as DNA, the CDR3 is TGTGCCAGCAGCCTGGACAGAGGGGGCGACGGCAATCAGCCCCAGCATTTT. This translates into CASSLDRGGDGNQPQHF.

The chain couples TRBV29-1 to TRBJ2-3; 8 nucleotides agree with TRBD2. This CDR3 has 15 residues. Germline CDR1 and CDR2: SQVTM and ANQGSEA. V shed 7 bases and J 0 bases; nucleotides not matched to a gene: 9. The CDR3 spells CSAVLAEMSTDTQYF. The DNA of the CDR3 is TGCAGCGCTGTACTAGCGGAGATGAGCACAGATACGCAGTATTTT.

This chain connects TRBV7-6 to TRBJ2-7, with TRBD2 identical over 8 bases. This CDR3 region has 13 residues. The V gene's germline CDR1 is SGHVS and CDR2 FNYEAQ. V lost 1 base and J lost 5; bases outside the gene matches: 1. In nucleotides, the CDR3 is TGTGCCAGCAGCTTAGTCGGGAGGGACGAGCAGTACTTC. It codes for CASSLVGRDEQYF.

The chain carries TRBV7-2 and TRBJ1-1; TRBD1 might be the D (5 bases). This CDR3 contains 14 residues. Per germline, CDR1 SGHTA and CDR2 FQGNSA. The V end lost 1 base, the J end lost 7 bases, and 13 bases lay between the germline ends. CDR3 nucleotides: TGTGCCAGCAGCTTAGACGGGGGGTCAGATGAAGCTTTCTTT. Its translation is CASSLDGGSDEAFF.

The chain uses TRBV7-2 and TRBJ1-5; 9 bases are a match to TRBD1. Per the germline V gene, CDR1 is SGHTA and CDR2 is FQGNSA. This CDR3 has 17 residues. Trimming at V came to 2 bases and at J to 6 bases, leaving 11 bases not matched to a gene. This CDR3 is CASSLTGGSLIGQPQHF. The CDR3, as DNA: TGTGCCAGCAGCTTAACAGGGGGCAGTTTAATTGGTCAGCCCCAGCATTTT. The complete variable domain, with remaining parts taken from reference TRBV7-2 and TRBJ1-5, reads GAGVSQSPSNKVTEKGKDVELRCDPISGHTALYWYRQSLGQGLEFLIYFQGNSAPDKSGLPSDRFSAERTGGSVSTLTIQRTQQEDSAVYLCASSLTGGSLIGQPQHFGDGTRLSIL.

V is TRBV13 and J is TRBJ1-1; a weak D match, TRBD1 (6 bases). V shed 5 bases and J shed 2 bases, with 12 bases lying between them. The CDR3 loop spans 14 amino acids. Germline V lookup: CDR1 PRHDT, CDR2 FYEKMQ (reference sequence). The CDR3 bases are TGTGCCAGCAGCCCCGCGGGGGGCAACACTGAAGCTTTCTTT. It encodes CASSPAGGNTEAFF.

This chain links TRBV27 with TRBJ2-7; 10 bases map to TRBD2. Germline CDR1 and CDR2: MNHEY and SMNVEV (reference sequence). J was trimmed by 6 bases and V by 0 bases; bases with no gene match: 5. The CDR3 loop spans 15 amino acids. CDR3 sequence reads: CASSLSASGSFEQYF. The CDR3 DNA is TGTGCCAGCAGTTTATCGGCTAGCGGGAGTTTCGAGCAGTACTTC.

V is TRBV10-3 and J is TRBJ1-2; TRBD1 is a possible D gene (5 bases). Per germline, CDR1 ENHRY and CDR2 SYGVKD. The CDR3 totals 13 residues. Deletions cut 7 bases from V and 8 bases from J, with 17 bases between. CDR3 sequence: CAITLDSQEGYTF. The CDR3 bases are TGTGCCATCACCCTAGACAGCCAGGAGGGCTACACCTTC.

The V and J genes are TRBV29-1 and TRBJ1-2; the D is unclear. CDR1 and CDR2 from the germline V gene are SQVTM and ANQGSEA. The CDR3 is 15 amino acids. V was pared by 2 bases and J by 4 bases, with 17 bases between. The CDR3: CSVELTGSSTYGYTF. The CDR3 bases are TGCAGCGTTGAACTAACCGGGTCTTCTACCTATGGCTACACCTTC.

This chain links TRBV7-9 with TRBJ1-4; D is uncertain. The CDR3 runs to 13 residues. The germline V and J ends were trimmed by 8 bases and 4 bases, with 11 bases remaining between them. CDR1 SEHNR and CDR2 FQNEAQ come from the germline V gene (reference sequence). For the CDR3, the DNA is TGTGCCAGCGACGAGGGAAGTAATGAAAAACTGTTTTTT. It yields the protein CASDEGSNEKLFF.

The chain has TRBV5-1 and TRBJ2-7; either TRBD1 or TRBD2 may fit D (5 bases each). Trimming took off 1 base at V and 2 bases at J, with 13 bases between the two ends. The CDR3 spans 15 residues. Looked up from germline, CDR1 is SGHRS and CDR2 is YFSETQ. In nucleotides, the CDR3 is TGCGCCAGCAGCTTGAATAGGGGACCCACCTACGAGCAGTACTTC. This translates into CASSLNRGPTYEQYF.

CDR3 sequence (DNA): TGTGCCAGCAGTCTTACCTTGGACAGGAATTCCGGGGAGCTGTTTTTT. Translation gives CASSLTLDRNSGELFF. The rearrangement links TRBV28 to TRBJ2-2, with 7 nucleotides matching TRBD1. The germline V gene has CDR1 MDHEN and CDR2 SYDVKM. The junction had 12 bases not matched to a gene; V was cut back by 5 bases and J by 6 bases. This CDR3 is built from 16 residues.

The chain joins TRBV7-2 to TRBJ2-7, with TRBD2 matching over 9 bases. Trimming cost V 4 bases and J 0 bases; bases outside gene matches: 4. CDR1 SGHTA and CDR2 FQGNSA come from the germline V gene. The CDR3 has 15 residues. CDR3 in DNA: TGTGCCAGCAGCTCCGGGACTAGCTTCTCCTACGAGCAGTACTTC. Protein sequence: CASSSGTSFSYEQYF.